This TCR beta chain originates from a study of shared T cell receptors in the human thymus (dated by TCRdb to the early 2020s). With regard to the full study: The study examined how the human thymus generates shared, self-reactive T-cell receptor alpha chains.

Clipping removes 0 bases from V and 2 bases from J, with 9 as the unmatched junction base count. As encoded in the germline V gene (reference sequence), CDR1 is LNHNV while CDR2 is YYDKDF. The CDR3, from cysteine to phenylalanine, totals 17 residues. Of the read, only the CDR3 DNA is kept; its 51 bases are in frame from base 1. The receptor library was made with the immunoSEQ multiplex PCR assay. The table comes from immuneACCESS by way of TCRdb, which keeps in-frame sequences with V and J called. Part of the clones is missing from these tables; in studies checked, under half for an unresolved V gene and the rest for unknown reasons. Across this sample there are hundreds of thousands of clones, with 87% seen only once. Under 0.01% of the sample is held by the ten biggest clonotypes. Remarks on this clone: Its binding antigen is unknown. No per-base quality is available; no much larger clone lies one base away.

The data also belong to a second study, concerning human thymus T cells. As described in the second report: Donors were immunologically healthy infants undergoing open corrective cardiac surgery for congenital heart defects in Finland. The thymus tissue came from surgical resects taken out during corrective cardiac surgery. Biased V and J gene segment usage appeared to be present in both thymic and peripheral blood repertoires. The related research reported highly overlapping thymic TCR repertoires among unrelated individuals. The study characterized TCR alpha and beta repertoires from seven to nine infant thymus samples and a few related peripheral blood samples. The infant donors were roughly 7 to 244 days old, and the cohort included more than five males and two females. Thymocytes were freed from the tissue by mechanical means and kept at -70 degrees C as pellets of roughly 8.5-31 million cells. A QIAsymphony instrument was used to extract genomic DNA from the frozen cell pellets. TCRB and TCRAD loci were amplified from a standardized quantity of quality-controlled genomic DNA using the immunoSEQ multiplex PCR assay. The amplicons covered the V(D)J region and were long enough to include the CDR3 and to identify the V and J genes. Amplicon sequencing was performed on an Illumina platform through the commercial immunoSEQ service. Corrections for primer bias and sequencing errors followed previously described methods, while TCRAD and TCRB definitions were based on the IMGT database. immunoSEQ Analyzer 3.0 and VDJTools were used for repertoire analysis, which covered basic statistics, V/J segment usage, diversity estimates, rarefaction and pairwise overlap. Diversity was estimated using the Chao1, ChaoE, Efron-Thisted, Shannon and inverse Simpson indices, and was also estimated on datasets down-sampled to the size of the smallest sample. For repertoire overlap, CDR3 nucleotide sequence, V gene and J gene had to match strictly, and clustering was done by Jaccard-based multidimensional scaling. On average, roughly 810,000 unique TCRB clonotypes were obtained from thymus samples, compared with approximately 80,000 from blood samples.

The TCR was taken from a boy under two years old with a congenital heart defect. Donor details come from another sample of the same person, matched by shared clones. The V gene is TRBV15 and the J gene is TRBJ2-7; TRBD1 fits 8 bases in the junction. Sequenced: thymocytes. The nucleotides read TGTGCCACCAGCAGAGAGGGTGACAGGGGCGGCCCCTACGAGCAGTACTTC. This gives the protein CATSREGDRGGPYEQYF.